The 9 T cell receptor beta chains presented below share a single source sample, sequenced in a study of OX40 agonist ivuxolimab in advanced cancers. Method: immunoSEQ multiplex PCR; TCRdb's copy keeps in-frame clones and lacks some. The repertoire holds around 41,000 clones, with approximately 80% as singletons. This sample comprised CD4+ or CD8+ T cells sorted from blood, obtained in a trial of the OX40 agonist ivuxolimab. These receptors were obtained from an adult with an advanced solid tumor such as melanoma, head and neck, liver or kidney cancer.

This chain joins TRBV5-1 and TRBJ1-3; tentatively, D is TRBD1 (6 bases). The CDR3 contains 13 residues. V was cut by 0 bases and J by 9 bases, with 10 bases left in between. CDR1 and CDR2 from the germline V gene are SGHRS and YFSETQ. The CDR3 bases are TGCGCCAGCAGCTTGGGACAGGAGGGCACCATATATTTT. This sequence encodes CASSLGQEGTIYF.

The rearrangement links TRBV7-9 to TRBJ1-1; D might be TRBD1 (6 bases). CDR3 length: 14 amino acids. The germline gives CDR1 SEHNR, CDR2 FQNEAQ (reference sequence). V lost 2 bases and J lost 6, with 13 bases in between. The CDR3, as DNA: TGTGCCAGCAGCTTAAAGGGGGGGTTCGCTGAAGCTTTCTTT. Its protein product is CASSLKGGFAEAFF.

The V call is TRBV6-1, the J call TRBJ2-5, with D uncertain. The CDR3 totals 12 residues. V lost 4 bases to trimming and J lost 4 bases, with 7 bases between them. Germline CDR1 and CDR2: MNHNS and SASEGT. This CDR3 reads CASSVGLETQYF. The CDR3 DNA is TGTGCCAGCAGTGTAGGGTTAGAGACCCAGTACTTC.

CDR3 sequence reads: CASSVGSTRINYGYTF. CDR3 DNA sequence: TGTGCCAGCAGCGTAGGGAGTACCCGCATTAACTATGGCTACACCTTC. This chain links TRBV9 with TRBJ1-2, with no clear D. The CDR3 has 16 residues. In germline, CDR1 is SGDLS, CDR2 YYNGEE. Trimming pared 0 bases from V and 1 base from J, leaving 13 bases between.

This chain connects TRBV12-5 to TRBJ2-3; either TRBD1 or TRBD2 may supply D (8 bases each). CDR3 length equals 17 residues. Trimming pared 6 bases from V and 4 bases from J, leaving 23 bases between. CDR1 LGHNT and CDR2 FRNRAP come from the germline V gene. Here the CDR3 reads CASGSTILAGQADTQYF. Written as DNA, the CDR3 is TGTGCTAGTGGCTCAACGATCTTAGCGGGACAGGCAGATACGCAGTATTTT.

This chain joins TRBV18 and TRBJ2-3; 10 bases fit TRBD1. The CDR3 extends over 15 amino acids. CDR1 KGHSH and CDR2 LQKENI come from the germline V gene. V lost 3 bases to trimming and J lost 3 bases; unmatched junction nucleotides: 3. For the CDR3, the DNA is TGTGCCAGCTCACCTCGGGACAGGGGAACAGATACGCAGTATTTT. Translating gives CASSPRDRGTDTQYF.

This chain connects TRBV19 to TRBJ1-2; D possibly corresponds to TRBD1 (5 bases). CDR1 is LNHDA and CDR2 is SQIVND in the germline V gene (reference sequence). The CDR3 extends over 15 amino acids. V was cut by 8 bases and J by 0 bases, with 16 bases left in between. CDR3 sequence reads: CASLRGADTNYGYTF. CDR3 coding DNA: TGTGCCAGTCTAAGGGGCGCCGATACTAACTATGGCTACACCTTC.

A word on this clone: The sample has other DNA sequences that encode this CDR3 too. The CDR3 DNA is TGTGCCAGCAGTGACCCGCAGAACACTGAAGCTTTCTTT. This encodes CASSDPQNTEAFF. This sequence joins TRBV6-1 and TRBJ1-1; D is uncertain. Germline V gives CDR1 MNHNS, CDR2 SASEGT. The ends were cut back, 3 bases at V and 1 base at J, with 6 bases in the middle. This CDR3 is 13 amino acids long.

In regard to this clone: Other DNA variants within this sample encode the same CDR3. The J gene is TRBJ2-7, the V gene TRBV28; D ambiguous. The germline CDR1 and CDR2 sequences are MDHEN and SYDVKM. This CDR3 has 12 amino acids. The V end lost 3 bases, the J end lost 4 bases, and 7 bases lay between the germline ends. Here the CDR3 DNA reads TGTGCCAGCAGTTTGCTCCGTTACGAGCAGTACTTC. This codes for CASSLLRYEQYF.